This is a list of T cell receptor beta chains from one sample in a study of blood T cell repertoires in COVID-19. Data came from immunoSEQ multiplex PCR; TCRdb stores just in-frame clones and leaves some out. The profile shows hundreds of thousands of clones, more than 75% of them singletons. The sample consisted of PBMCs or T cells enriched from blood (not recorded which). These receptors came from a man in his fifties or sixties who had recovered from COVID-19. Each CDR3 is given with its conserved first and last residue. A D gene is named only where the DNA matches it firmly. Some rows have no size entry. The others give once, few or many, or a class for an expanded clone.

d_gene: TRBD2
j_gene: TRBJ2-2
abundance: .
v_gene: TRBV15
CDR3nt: TGTGCCACCAGTCGGGGGGGGCGGAACACCGGGGAGCTGTTTTTT
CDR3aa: CATSRGGRNTGELFF

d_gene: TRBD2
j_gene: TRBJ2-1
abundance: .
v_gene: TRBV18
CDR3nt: TGTGCCAGCTCACCACCTCTAGCGGGGGGGCTCGATGAGCAGTTCTTC
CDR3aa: CASSPPLAGGLDEQFF

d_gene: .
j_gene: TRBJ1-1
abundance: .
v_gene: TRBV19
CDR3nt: TGTGCCAGTAGGGCGTACAGCAATATGAACACTGAAGCTTTCTTT
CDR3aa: CASRAYSNMNTEAFF

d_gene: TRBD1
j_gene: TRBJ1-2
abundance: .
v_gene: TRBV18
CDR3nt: TGTGCCAGCTCACCTGGGACAGCCGCGGACTATGGCTACACCTTC
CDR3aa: CASSPGTAADYGYTF

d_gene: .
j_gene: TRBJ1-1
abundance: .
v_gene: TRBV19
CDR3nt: TGTGCCAGTAGGGGGGGGGCAGCAATGAACACTGAAGCTTTCTTT
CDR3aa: CASRGGAAMNTEAFF

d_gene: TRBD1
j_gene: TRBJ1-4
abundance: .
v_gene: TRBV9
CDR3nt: TGTGCCAGCAGCTCCCGGGACAGGGGGCTGACTAATGAAAAACTGTTTTTT
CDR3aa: CASSSRDRGLTNEKLFF

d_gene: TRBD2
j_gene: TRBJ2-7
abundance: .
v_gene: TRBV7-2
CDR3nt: TGTGCCAGCAGCTCCCGGACTAGCGGGAGGCCGGGGGAGCAGTACTTC
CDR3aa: CASSSRTSGRPGEQYF

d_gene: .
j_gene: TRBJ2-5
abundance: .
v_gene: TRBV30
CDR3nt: TGTGCCTGGAGTCAAGACACCAGTGGGACCCAGTACTTC
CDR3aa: CAWSQDTSGTQYF

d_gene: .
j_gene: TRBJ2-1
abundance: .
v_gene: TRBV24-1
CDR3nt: TGTGCCACCAGGGACCGGGGTTCTTCCAATGAGCAGTTCTTC
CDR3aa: CATRDRGSSNEQFF

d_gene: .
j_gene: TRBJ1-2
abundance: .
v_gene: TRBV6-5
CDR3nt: TGTGCCAGCTCCCGGGAGTTGGGTGGCTACACCTTC
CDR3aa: CASSRELGGYTF

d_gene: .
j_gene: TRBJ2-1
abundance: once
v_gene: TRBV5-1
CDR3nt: TGCGCCAGCAGCCCCGGACTGCCTAACAATGAGCAGTTCTTC
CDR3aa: CASSPGLPNNEQFF

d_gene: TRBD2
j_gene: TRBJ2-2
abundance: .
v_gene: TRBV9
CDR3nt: TGTGCCAGCAGCGTTGGTCTAGCGGAGAACACCGGGGAGCTGTTTTTT
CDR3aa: CASSVGLAENTGELFF

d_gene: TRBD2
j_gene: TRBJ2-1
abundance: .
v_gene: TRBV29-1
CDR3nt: TGCAGCGTGGGGGGGAGCTCCTACAATGAGCAGTTCTTC
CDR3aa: CSVGGSSYNEQFF

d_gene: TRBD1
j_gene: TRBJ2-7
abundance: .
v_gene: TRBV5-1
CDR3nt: TGCGCCAGCAATAGTAGGGGGCCGTCCTACGAGCAGTACTTC
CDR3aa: CASNSRGPSYEQYF

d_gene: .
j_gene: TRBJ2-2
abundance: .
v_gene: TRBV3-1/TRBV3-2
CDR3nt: TGTGCCAGCAGCCATCACCGGACAGATTCCGGGGAGCTGTTTTTT
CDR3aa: CASSHHRTDSGELFF

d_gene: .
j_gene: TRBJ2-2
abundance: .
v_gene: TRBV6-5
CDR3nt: TGTGCCAGCCACGCAGGGGTAACCGGGGAGCTGTTTTTT
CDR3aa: CASHAGVTGELFF

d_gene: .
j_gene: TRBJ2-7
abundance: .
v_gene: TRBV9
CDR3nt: TGTGCCAGCAGCCCAACAGGGCTTTCCTACGAGCAGTACTTC
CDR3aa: CASSPTGLSYEQYF

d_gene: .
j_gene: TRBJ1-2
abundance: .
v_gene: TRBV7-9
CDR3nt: TGTGCCAGCAGCTTATTGGCAGACTCGCATGGCTACACCTTC
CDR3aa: CASSLLADSHGYTF

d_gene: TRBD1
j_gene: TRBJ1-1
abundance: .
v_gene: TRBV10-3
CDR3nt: TGTGCCATCAGTGAGGGTCTAGGACAGGGGCGACGATCGAACACTGAAGCTTTCTTT
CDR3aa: CAISEGLGQGRRSNTEAFF

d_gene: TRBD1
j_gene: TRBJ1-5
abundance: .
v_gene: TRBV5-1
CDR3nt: TGCGCCAGCAGCCGGACAGGGGTAGGGAATCAGCCCCAGCATTTT
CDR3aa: CASSRTGVGNQPQHF

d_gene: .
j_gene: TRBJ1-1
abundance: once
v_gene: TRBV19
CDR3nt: TGTGCCAGTACCCTTATTGGACAGCTGAACACTGAAGCTTTCTTT
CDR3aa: CASTLIGQLNTEAFF

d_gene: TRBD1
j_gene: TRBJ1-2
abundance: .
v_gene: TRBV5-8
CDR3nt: TGTGCCAGCAGCAACCCGGGACAGGGGTATGGCTACACCTTC
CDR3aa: CASSNPGQGYGYTF

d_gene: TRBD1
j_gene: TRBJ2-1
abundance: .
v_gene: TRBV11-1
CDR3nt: TGTGCCAGCAGCTCCCACAGGGGGTTGAGGGAGCAGTTCTTC
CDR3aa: CASSSHRGLREQFF

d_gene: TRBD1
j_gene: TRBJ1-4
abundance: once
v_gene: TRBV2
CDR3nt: TGTGCCTCCCAGGTCGGGACAGGGAACTTTGAAAAACTGTTTTTT
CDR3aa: CASQVGTGNFEKLFF

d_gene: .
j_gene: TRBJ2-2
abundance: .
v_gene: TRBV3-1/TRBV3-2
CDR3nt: TGTGCCAGCAGCCAAGTCCTCAGCAGGGCGAACACCGGGGAGCTGTTTTTT
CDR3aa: CASSQVLSRANTGELFF

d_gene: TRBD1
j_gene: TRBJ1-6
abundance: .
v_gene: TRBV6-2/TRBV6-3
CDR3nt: TGTGCCAGCAGTTACGGGACAGGTTCACCCCTCCACTTT
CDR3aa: CASSYGTGSPLHF

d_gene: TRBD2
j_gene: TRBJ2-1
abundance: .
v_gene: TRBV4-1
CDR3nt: TGCGCCAGCAGCCGATACTTCCAGCGGGGCCCGAATGAGCAGTTCTTC
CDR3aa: CASSRYFQRGPNEQFF

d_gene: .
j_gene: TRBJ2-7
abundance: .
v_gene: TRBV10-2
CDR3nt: TGCGCCAGCAGTGCCCCCACTGGCTACGAGCAGTACTTC
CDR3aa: CASSAPTGYEQYF

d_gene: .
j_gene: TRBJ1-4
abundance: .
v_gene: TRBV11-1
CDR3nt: TGTGCCAGCAGCCCTGCCGGGGGGCATGAAAAACTGTTTTTT
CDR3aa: CASSPAGGHEKLFF

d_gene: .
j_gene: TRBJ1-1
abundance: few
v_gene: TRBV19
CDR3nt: TGTGCCAGTAGTCCAGACAGGCTCATGAACACTGAAGCTTTCTTT
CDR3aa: CASSPDRLMNTEAFF

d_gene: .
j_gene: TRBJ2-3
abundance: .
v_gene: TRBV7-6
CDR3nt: TGTGCCAGCAGCTTATCGGGTGTGATGTCAGATACGCAGTATTTT
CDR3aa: CASSLSGVMSDTQYF

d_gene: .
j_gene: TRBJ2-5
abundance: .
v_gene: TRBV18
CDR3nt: TGTGCCAGCTCACCACGGGCAGGGCGGGAGACCCAGTACTTC
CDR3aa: CASSPRAGRETQYF

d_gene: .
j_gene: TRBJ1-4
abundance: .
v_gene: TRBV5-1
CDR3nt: TGCGCCAGCAGCGTGACAGCAACTAATGAAAAACTGTTTTTT
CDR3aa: CASSVTATNEKLFF

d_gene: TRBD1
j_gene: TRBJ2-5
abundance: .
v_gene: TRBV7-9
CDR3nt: TGTGCCAGCAGCTTAGGAGGGACCAGGGGGCAAGAGACCCAGTACTTC
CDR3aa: CASSLGGTRGQETQYF

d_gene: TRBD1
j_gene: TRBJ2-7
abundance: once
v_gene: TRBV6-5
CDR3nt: TGTGCCAGCAGTTCCGGGACAGAATACGAGCAGTACTTC
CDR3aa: CASSSGTEYEQYF

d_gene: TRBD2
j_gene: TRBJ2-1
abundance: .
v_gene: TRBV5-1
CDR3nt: TGCGCCAGCAGCTTCGGGGCTAGCGGGATTAATGAGCAGTTCTTC
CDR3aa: CASSFGASGINEQFF

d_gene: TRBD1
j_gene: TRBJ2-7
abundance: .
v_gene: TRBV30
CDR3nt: TGTGCCTGCGACCGGACAGGGAGATCCTACGAGCAGTACTTC
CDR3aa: CACDRTGRSYEQYF

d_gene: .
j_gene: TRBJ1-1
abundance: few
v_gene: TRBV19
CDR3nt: TGTGCCAGTACCCCCCGAGGCGGGGCCCACACTGAAGCTTTCTTT
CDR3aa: CASTPRGGAHTEAFF

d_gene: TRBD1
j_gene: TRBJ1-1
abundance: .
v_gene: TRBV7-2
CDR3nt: TGTGCCAGCAGCTTAGGCAACAGACAGGGCATGAACACTGAAGCTTTCTTT
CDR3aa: CASSLGNRQGMNTEAFF

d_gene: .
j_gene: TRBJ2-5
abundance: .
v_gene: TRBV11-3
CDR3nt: TGTGCCAGCGGACCAGGGGGGAACAGGGGATTGAACTTC
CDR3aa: CASGPGGNRGLNF

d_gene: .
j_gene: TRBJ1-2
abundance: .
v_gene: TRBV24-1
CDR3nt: TGTGCCACCAGTGCCAGGGGTACTAACTATGGCTACACCTTC
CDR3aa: CATSARGTNYGYTF

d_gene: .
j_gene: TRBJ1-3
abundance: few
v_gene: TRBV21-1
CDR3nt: TGTGCCAGCAGCGAGACAGGGGTTGATGGAAACACCATATATTTT
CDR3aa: CASSETGVDGNTIYF

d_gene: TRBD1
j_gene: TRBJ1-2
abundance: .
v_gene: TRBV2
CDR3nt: TGTGCCAGCAGCGGGACAGGGGTGAGTGGCTACACCTTC
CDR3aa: CASSGTGVSGYTF

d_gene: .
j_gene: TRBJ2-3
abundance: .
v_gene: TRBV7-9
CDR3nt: TGTGCCAGCAGCTCCGACTTAAGCACAGATACGCAGTATTTT
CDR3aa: CASSSDLSTDTQYF

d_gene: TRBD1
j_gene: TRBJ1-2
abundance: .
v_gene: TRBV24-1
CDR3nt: TGTGCCACCAGCTCCTCAGACAGGGCCTATGGCTACACCTTC
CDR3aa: CATSSSDRAYGYTF

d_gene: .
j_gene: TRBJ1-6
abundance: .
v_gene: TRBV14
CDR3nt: TGTGCCAGCAGCCCGACAGCTTCACTATCACCCCTCCACTTT
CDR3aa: CASSPTASLSPLHF

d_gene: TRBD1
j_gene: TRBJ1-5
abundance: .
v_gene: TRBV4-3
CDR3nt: TGCGCCAGCAGCCAAGGGACAGGGGCCGATCAGCCCCAGCATTTT
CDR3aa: CASSQGTGADQPQHF

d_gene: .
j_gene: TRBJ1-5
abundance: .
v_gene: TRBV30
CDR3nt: TGTGCCTGGTCAGGCCACAATCAGCCCCAGCATTTT
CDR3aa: CAWSGHNQPQHF

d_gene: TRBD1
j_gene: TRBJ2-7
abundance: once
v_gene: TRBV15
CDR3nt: TGTGCCACCAGCAGAGTTCGGACAGGGGCCTACGAGCAGTACTTC
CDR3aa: CATSRVRTGAYEQYF

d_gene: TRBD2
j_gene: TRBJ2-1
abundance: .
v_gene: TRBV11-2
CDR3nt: TGTGCCAGCAGCCGGTTAGCGGGAGGCCGCGTTACCTACAATGAGCAGTTCTTC
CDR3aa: CASSRLAGGRVTYNEQFF